Presented here are 12 T cell receptor beta chains from one specimen sequenced in a study of T cells in Graves' hyperthyroidism and ophthalmopathy. Researchers took RNA transcripts and amplified the TCR beta CDR3 regions from them. Researchers ran a first-round RT-PCR on the TCR CDR3 using the HTBI primer set. Each CDR3 protein is one row after TCRdb ran MiXCR on the multiplex PCR reads. The sample gives roughly 650,000 distinct CDR3 sequences, around 15% of which show up once; around 3.5% is in the top ten. Sequencing input: blood. These receptors were taken from a woman aged 40 to 50 with Graves' ophthalmopathy.

This clonotype was seen ten or more times. CDR3 region: CASSLEQYGYTF. CDR3 DNA: TGCGCCAGCAGCTTGGAACAGTATGGCTACACCTTC. The chain combines TRBV5-1 with TRBJ1-2; no reliable D call. Trimming took off 0 bases at V and 5 bases at J, with 5 bases between the two ends. This CDR3 has 12 amino acids. Germline V gives CDR1 SGHRS, CDR2 YFSETQ.

Many counts were recorded for this clonotype. The rearrangement links TRBV20-1 to TRBJ2-5; TRBD1 agrees at 7 bases. Germline V gene lookup returns CDR1 DFQATT and CDR2 SNEGSKA (reference sequence). CDR3 length: 13 amino acids. The V segment lost 5 bases and the J segment 4 bases; nucleotides outside the gene matches: 7. CDR3 coding DNA: TGCAGTGCTCTCCGGGACAGTGGAGAGACCCAGTACTTC. As protein: CSALRDSGETQYF.

V and J are TRBV2 and TRBJ2-2; 14 bases are a match to TRBD2. CDR3 length: 15 residues. The germline V gene encodes CDR1 SNHLY and CDR2 FYNNEI. V dropped 8 bases and J dropped 7; count of bases not matched to a gene: 6. The CDR3 spells CASRGLAGDVGELFF. The DNA for the CDR3 is TGTGCCAGCCGGGGACTAGCGGGAGATGTCGGGGAGCTGTTTTTT.

The chain carries TRBV4-1 and TRBJ1-5; no firm D call. Deletions cut 4 bases from V and 8 bases from J, with 12 bases between. Germline V gives CDR1 MGHRA, CDR2 YSYEKL. The CDR3 is 13 amino acids. Written as DNA, the CDR3 is TGCGCCAGCAGCCGCTTAGTTGGGGAGCCCCAGCATTTT. Protein: CASSRLVGEPQHF.

This sequence joins TRBV6-2 or TRBV6-3 and TRBJ2-3; TRBD2 is a possible D gene (6 bases). CDR1 is MNHEY, CDR2 SVGEGT, per germline. The V gene lost 8 bases and the J gene lost 6 bases, with 18 bases spanning the gap. The CDR3 sequence is 14 residues long. The CDR3 bases are TGTGCCAGCGGGCGGGACCCCGCCGCGGATACGCAGTATTTT. Translating gives CASGRDPAADTQYF.

Many counts were recorded for this clonotype. The chain employs TRBV20-1 and TRBJ1-1; D is ambiguous. The germline gives CDR1 DFQATT, CDR2 SNEGSKA (reference sequence). This CDR3 region has 13 residues. V was cut by 6 bases and J by 4 bases, with 15 bases left in between. The CDR3 sequence is CSATKDGGTEAFF. DNA of the CDR3: TGCAGTGCAACCAAAGACGGTGGCACTGAAGCTTTCTTT.

This clonotype was seen more than once but under ten times. The chain links TRBV3-1 to TRBJ1-4, with D tentatively TRBD1 (6 bases). The CDR3 length is 13 residues. Trimming shortened V by 0 bases and J by 8 bases, and 7 bases separated the two germline ends. CDR1 is LGHDT and CDR2 is YNNKEL in the germline V gene (reference sequence). DNA for the CDR3: TGTGCCAGCAGCCAAGAGGGGGGCGAAAAACTGTTTTTT. Translated, it gives CASSQEGGEKLFF.

In its sample, this clonotype was seen a few times. This chain links TRBV6-1 with TRBJ2-2, with TRBD2 matching over 7 bases. The V and J ends lost 5 bases and 3 bases, in that order; junction bases with no gene match: 15. In germline, CDR1 is MNHNS, CDR2 SASEGT. The CDR3 runs to 18 residues. CDR3 DNA: TGTGCCAGCAGTAACCTCGGGCGGGAGAGGGTTTACACCGGGGAGCTGTTTTTT. This encodes CASSNLGRERVYTGELFF.

This clonotype was found a few times. V gene TRBV12-3 or TRBV12-4 combines with J gene TRBJ1-2, with D perhaps matching TRBD1 (6 bases). The CDR3 is 14 residues long. The V end was cut by 5 bases, the J end by 4 bases, with 14 bases between. The CDR3 is CASSPMAGAYGYTF. As DNA, the CDR3 is TGTGCCAGCAGTCCTATGGCAGGGGCCTATGGCTACACCTTC.

With regard to this clonotype: The junction departs from the called germline gene at one end, perhaps through a read error. The chain is built from TRBV3-1 and TRBJ1-1; the D is unclear. CDR3 length: 15 amino acids. Germline CDR1 and CDR2: LGHDT and YNNKEL (reference sequence). CDR3 amino acids: CASSQAQILNTEASF. CDR3 bases: TGTGCCAGCAGCCAAGCGCAGATACTAAACACTGAAGCTTCCTTT. Full variable domain (missing parts from reference TRBV3-1 and TRBJ1-1): DTAVSQTPKYLVTQMGNDKSIKCEQNLGHDTMYWYKQDSKKFLKIMFSYNNKELIINETVPNRFSPKSPDKAHLNLHINSLELGDSAVYFCASSQAQILNTEASFGQGTRLTVV.

The CDR3 region has the DNA TGCAGTGCGAGCGACAGGGAAAATCCTGGGGCCAACGTCCTGACTTTC. Its protein is CSASDRENPGANVLTF. This chain links TRBV20-1 with TRBJ2-6; 7 nucleotides match TRBD1. The CDR3 has 16 residues. In germline, CDR1 is DFQATT, CDR2 SNEGSKA (reference sequence). V dropped 6 bases and J dropped 2; count of bases not matched to a gene: 10.

The sample holds one count of this clonotype. A much larger clone is a single base away; this may be a read error. The rearrangement links TRBV20-1 to TRBJ2-7; 7 nucleotides agree with TRBD1. This CDR3 has 14 residues. Per germline, CDR1 DFQATT and CDR2 SNEGSKA (reference sequence). V shed 6 bases, J shed 7 bases, and the junction held 15 bases outside the gene matches. In DNA form, the CDR3 reads TGCAGTGCCCCGAGACCACAGGGGCAGGGTGAGCAGTACTTC. It is translated as CSAPRPQGQGEQYF.